This TCR beta chain originates from a study of blood T cells in healthy people across ages. Overall study findings and caveats: The unsorted PBMCs prevented any conclusive comparison of naive versus antigen-experienced cells.

With a J-beta primer mix and a sample-barcoded 5' primer, a second PCR ran 7 to 11 cycles. Any given sample supplied a minimum of 2.5 million CDR3-containing paired-end reads. A single record per CDR3 protein comes from TCRdb applying MiXCR to the 5' RACE reads. The sample has about 1.4 million distinct CDR3 sequences, approximately 60% seen once. V shed 0 bases and J shed 7 bases, with 9 bases lying between them. This CDR3 contains 13 residues. Germline V gene lookup returns CDR1 SGHAT and CDR2 FQNNGV. This clonotype was counted only a few times. What it binds is unknown. This sequence was found in a man between 18 and 29 years old in good health. Sequenced sample: blood. The chain employs TRBV11-2 and TRBJ2-5, with D unclear. DNA of the CDR3: TGTGCCAGCAGCTTAGACAGGTCCGGGACCCAGTACTTC. Translating gives CASSLDRSGTQYF.